Following are 20 T cell receptor beta chains from one sample sequenced in a study of T cell responses to AZD1222 COVID-19 vaccine. Some clones are missing from TCRdb's copy, which holds only in-frame ones; the method was immunoSEQ multiplex PCR. The data contain about 82,000 clones, roughly 90% of them singletons. Source: peripheral blood, taken on day 0 of AZD1222 vaccination. All receptors derive from an adult in good health.

This chain connects TRBV18 to TRBJ1-4; 11 nucleotides match TRBD1. Germline V gene sequence: CDR1 KGHSH, CDR2 LQKENI. Losses at the gene ends were 5 bases for V and 7 bases for J; bases not matched to a gene: 9. The CDR3 is 16 residues long. The CDR3: CASSSGRTGGGEKLFF. The CDR3 coding sequence is TGTGCCAGCTCATCTGGAAGGACAGGGGGCGGTGAAAAACTGTTTTTT. Together with reference TRBV18 and TRBJ1-4, the CDR3 gives the full variable domain: NAGVMQNPRHLVRRRGQEARLRCSPMKGHSHVYWYRQLPEEGLKFMVYLQKENIIDESGMPKERFSAEFPKEGPSILRIQQVVRGDSAAYFCASSSGRTGGGEKLFFGSGTQLSVL.

This chain connects TRBV11-3 to TRBJ2-1; D remains ambiguous. Trimming took 5 bases from V and 0 from J, leaving 14 bases between them. The germline gives CDR1 SGHNT, CDR2 YENEEA. The CDR3 has 16 residues. The chain's CDR3 is CASSPQPSSSYNEQFF. The CDR3 DNA reads as TGTGCCAGCAGCCCCCAGCCATCAAGCTCCTACAATGAGCAGTTCTTC.

The CDR3 region has the DNA TGCGCCAGCAGTTTAACAGGCTCCGGAAACACCATATATTTT. As protein: CASSLTGSGNTIYF. The J gene is TRBJ1-3, the V gene TRBV4-1; possibly TRBD1 for D (5 bases). The V gene's germline CDR1 is MGHRA and CDR2 YSYEKL. This CDR3 contains 14 residues. The ends were cut back, 6 bases at V and 4 bases at J, with 13 bases in the middle.

V usage is TRBV5-4 and J usage is TRBJ2-5; 7 nucleotides match TRBD2. V dropped 4 bases and J dropped 1; count of bases not matched to a gene: 4. The germline V gene encodes CDR1 SGHNT and CDR2 YYREEE (reference sequence). The CDR3 consists of 14 residues. CDR3 protein: CASSRTSLQETQYF. The CDR3 DNA sequence: TGTGCCAGCAGCCGGACTAGTCTCCAAGAGACCCAGTACTTC.

The chain joins TRBV10-2 to TRBJ1-4, with no clear D. CDR1 is WSHSY, CDR2 SAAADI, per germline. CDR3 length equals 15 residues. Trimming cost V 0 bases and J 9 bases, with 14 bases left between them. The CDR3 region has the DNA TGCGCCAGCAGTGAGTCGGGCAGGAGGAGTCAAAAACTGTTTTTT. Protein sequence: CASSESGRRSQKLFF.

V and J are TRBV6-5 and TRBJ2-4; D gene unclear. This CDR3 is 15 amino acids long. Germline loops: CDR1 MNHEY, CDR2 SVGAGI. V was shortened by 0 bases and J by 1 base, with 7 bases between the two germline ends. In DNA, the CDR3 is TGTGCCAGCAGTTACTCGAGCCCGGCCAAAAACATTCAGTACTTC. It codes for CASSYSSPAKNIQYF.

This rearrangement joins TRBV7-8 to TRBJ2-7, with 9 bases matching TRBD1. Germline loops: CDR1 SGHVS, CDR2 FQNEAQ. There are 15 residues in the CDR3. The V and J ends lost 5 bases and 3 bases, in that order; junction bases with no gene match: 8. The CDR3 nucleotides are TGTGCCAGCAGCGCCGCCGGGACAGGGATCTACGAGCAGTACTTC. Residues: CASSAAGTGIYEQYF.

This clone was detected once. This sequence joins TRBV29-1 and TRBJ1-2; D call uncertain. The germline V gene encodes CDR1 SQVTM and CDR2 ANQGSEA. V lost 3 bases, J lost 9 bases, and 8 bases lay in between. The CDR3 loop spans 10 amino acids. The CDR3 spells CSVEEVRYTF. CDR3 sequence (DNA): TGCAGCGTTGAGGAGGTACGCTACACCTTC.

The gene calls are TRBV24-1 and TRBJ2-5; 9 bases are a match to TRBD1. Germline CDR1 is KGHDR and CDR2 is SFDVKD. This CDR3 is built from 16 residues. With V trimmed by 3 bases and J by 5 bases, 9 bases remained unmatched. The CDR3 sequence: CATSDRGQGGRETQYF. In DNA form, the CDR3 reads TGTGCCACCAGTGATCGGGGACAGGGTGGAAGGGAGACCCAGTACTTC.

The rearrangement links TRBV9 to TRBJ1-2; 9 bases map to TRBD1. CDR3 length equals 16 residues. V lost 2 bases to trimming and J lost 1 base; unmatched junction nucleotides: 6. CDR1 is SGDLS and CDR2 is YYNGEE in the germline V gene. The CDR3 loop is CASSVAEGQGNYGYTF. The CDR3 bases are TGTGCCAGCAGCGTCGCCGAGGGACAGGGTAACTATGGCTACACCTTC. The full variable domain, its missing parts supplied by reference TRBV9 and TRBJ1-2, is DSGVTQTPKHLITATGQRVTLRCSPRSGDLSVYWYQQSLDQGLQFLIQYYNGEERAKGNILERFSAQQFPDLHSELNLSSLELGDSALYFCASSVAEGQGNYGYTFGSGTRLTVV.

The chain couples TRBV28 to TRBJ1-6; tentatively, D is TRBD1 (5 bases). The length of the CDR3 is 16 residues. Germline-derived CDR1 and CDR2 are MDHEN and SYDVKM. The V and J ends lost 6 bases and 6 bases respectively, with 18 bases between them. CDR3 loop: CASSTIAVGANSPLHF. DNA of the CDR3: TGTGCCAGCAGCACCATAGCTGTTGGGGCTAATTCACCCCTCCACTTT.

The chain recombines TRBV15 with TRBJ2-7; 8 bases fit TRBD1. This CDR3 is 15 amino acids long. CDR1 and CDR2 (germline): LNHNV, YYDKDF (reference sequence). The V segment lost 0 bases and the J segment 3 bases; nucleotides outside the gene matches: 4. CDR3 coding DNA: TGTGCCACCAGCAGAGAGGGAGGACAGGGCTACGAGCAGTACTTC. Its translation: CATSREGGQGYEQYF. The entire variable domain, with the rest obtained from reference TRBV15 and TRBJ2-7, is as follows: DAMVIQNPRYQVTQFGKPVTLSCSQTLNHNVMYWYQQKSSQAPKLLFHYYDKDFNNEADTPDNFQSRRPNTSFCFLDIRSPGLGDTAMYLCATSREGGQGYEQYFGPGTRLTVT.

The V call is TRBV28, the J call TRBJ1-6; 8 bases agree with TRBD1. The J segment lost 10 bases and the V segment lost 5 bases, leaving 10 bases of the junction unmatched. CDR1 and CDR2 from the germline V gene are MDHEN and SYDVKM. This CDR3 contains 15 residues. The CDR3 bases are TGTGCCAGCAGTCCTAAGACAGGGGTTTGGTCACCCCTCCACTTT. This codes for CASSPKTGVWSPLHF.

The CDR3 sequence: CATSAGYEQYF. CDR3 nucleotides: TGTGCCACCAGTGCTGGCTACGAGCAGTACTTC. This chain connects TRBV24-1 to TRBJ2-7; the D is unclear. Germline loops: CDR1 KGHDR, CDR2 SFDVKD. The CDR3 is 11 residues long. V gave up 5 bases and J gave up 3 bases, with 4 bases separating them.

The chain is built from TRBV5-8 and TRBJ2-5; D unresolved. The germline V gene has CDR1 SGHTS and CDR2 YDEGEE. Trimming took 5 bases from V and 2 from J, leaving 16 bases between them. This CDR3 is 15 amino acids long. The CDR3 DNA follows: TGTGCCAGCAGTCGACAAGTAGAGGTACAAGAGACCCAGTACTTC. Amino acid sequence: CASSRQVEVQETQYF. The variable domain in full, with the rest retrieved from reference TRBV5-8 and TRBJ2-5, is EAGVTQSPTHLIKTRGQQATLRCSPISGHTSVYWYQQALGLGLQFLLWYDEGEERNRGNFPPRFSGRQFPNYSSELNVNALELEDSALYLCASSRQVEVQETQYFGPGTRLLVL.

The CDR3, as DNA: TGTGCCATCAGCGGGACGACGCTCAGTGAGCAGTTCTTC. The encoded protein is CAISGTTLSEQFF. V is TRBV10-3 and J is TRBJ2-1, with D possibly being TRBD1 or TRBD2 (5 bases each). There are 13 residues in the CDR3. CDR1 and CDR2 from the germline V gene are ENHRY and SYGVKD. V was shortened by 6 bases and J by 9 bases, with 15 bases between the two germline ends.

V is TRBV7-2 and J is TRBJ2-7; D remains ambiguous. The V and J ends lost 1 base and 0 bases respectively, with 4 bases between them. The germline V gene encodes CDR1 SGHTA and CDR2 FQGNSA. The CDR3 loop spans 13 amino acids. The DNA of the CDR3 is TGTGCCAGCAGCTTAGTTAGCTCCTACGAGCAGTACTTC. Protein: CASSLVSSYEQYF.

This chain joins TRBV6-6 and TRBJ2-7, with TRBD1 identical over 8 bases. CDR3 length: 15 residues. In germline, CDR1 is MNHNY, CDR2 SVGAGI (reference sequence). Losses at the gene ends were 0 bases for V and 4 bases for J; bases not matched to a gene: 5. The CDR3: CASSYSTGEIYEQYF. The CDR3 nucleotides are TGTGCCAGCAGTTACTCGACAGGGGAGATATACGAGCAGTACTTC.

The chain employs TRBV11-2 and TRBJ1-2; D is ambiguous. Germline lookup yields CDR1 SGHAT and CDR2 FQNNGV. The CDR3 totals 14 residues. Trimming took 2 bases from V and 4 from J, leaving 11 bases between them. CDR3 loop: CASSLSSPPYGYTF. Written as DNA, the CDR3 is TGTGCCAGCAGCTTAAGCTCCCCGCCCTATGGCTACACCTTC.

This clone has more than one count but fewer than ten. The chain has TRBV15 and TRBJ1-3; D remains ambiguous. The CDR3 loop spans 15 amino acids. V was pared by 1 base and J by 0 bases, with 7 bases between. CDR1 is LNHNV and CDR2 is YYDKDF in the germline V gene (reference sequence). The DNA for the CDR3 is TGTGCCACCAGCAGAGGGGGTAACTCTGGAAACACCATATATTTT. This codes for CATSRGGNSGNTIYF. Full variable domain (rest looked up from reference TRBV15 and TRBJ1-3): DAMVIQNPRYQVTQFGKPVTLSCSQTLNHNVMYWYQQKSSQAPKLLFHYYDKDFNNEADTPDNFQSRRPNTSFCFLDIRSPGLGDTAMYLCATSRGGNSGNTIYFGEGSWLTVV.